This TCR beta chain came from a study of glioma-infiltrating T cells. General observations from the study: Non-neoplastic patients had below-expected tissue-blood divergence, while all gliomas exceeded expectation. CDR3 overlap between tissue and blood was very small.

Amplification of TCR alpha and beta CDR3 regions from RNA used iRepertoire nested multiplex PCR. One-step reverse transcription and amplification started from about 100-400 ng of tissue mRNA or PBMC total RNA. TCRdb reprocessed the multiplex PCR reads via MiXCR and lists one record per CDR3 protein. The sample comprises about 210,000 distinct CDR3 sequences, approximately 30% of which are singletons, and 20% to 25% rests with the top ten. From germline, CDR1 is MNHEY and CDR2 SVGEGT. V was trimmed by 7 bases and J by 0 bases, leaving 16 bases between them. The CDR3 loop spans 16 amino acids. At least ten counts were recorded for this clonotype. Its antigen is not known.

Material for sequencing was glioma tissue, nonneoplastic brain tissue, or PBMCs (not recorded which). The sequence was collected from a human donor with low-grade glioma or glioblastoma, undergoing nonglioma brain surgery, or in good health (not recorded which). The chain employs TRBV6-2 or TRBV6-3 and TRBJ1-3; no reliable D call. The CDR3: CASTHSTPNSGNTIYF. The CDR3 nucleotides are TGTGCCAGCACTCACTCCACGCCCAACTCTGGAAACACCATATATTTT.